A single sample gave rise to the 18 T cell receptor beta chains below, sequenced in a study of T cells in Graves' hyperthyroidism and ophthalmopathy. Regions amplified from RNA transcripts were the TCR beta CDR3 regions. The TCR CDR3 was amplified in a first-round RT-PCR using the HTBI primer set. Each CDR3 protein is one row after TCRdb ran MiXCR on the multiplex PCR reads. The top ten hold less than 25% of the sample, which has fewer than 500,000 distinct CDR3 sequences, roughly 12% seen once. The material sequenced was blood. Receptors originate from a man aged 25-45 years with Graves' hyperthyroidism that later progressed to Graves' ophthalmopathy.

There are a few counts of this clonotype. This chain links TRBV28 with TRBJ1-6; D call uncertain. With 4 bases removed from V and 8 bases from J, the gap between germline ends came to 15 bases. The CDR3 has 15 residues. The germline CDR1 and CDR2 sequences are MDHEN and SYDVKM. The CDR3 coding sequence is TGTGCCAGCAGTTCTCAGACCGCCTGGGATTCACCCCTCCACTTT. This encodes CASSSQTAWDSPLHF.

V and J are TRBV12-3 or TRBV12-4 and TRBJ2-4; D is undetermined. V was pared by 3 bases and J by 3 bases, with 6 bases between. The CDR3 is 13 residues long. CDR3 DNA: TGTGCCAGCAGTTTCGTGGGCAAAAACATTCAGTACTTC. This codes for CASSFVGKNIQYF.

This clonotype was counted ten times or more. CDR3 amino acids: CASSFGTWQETQYF. The CDR3 DNA sequence: TGTGCCAGCAGCTTCGGGACATGGCAAGAGACCCAGTACTTC. This chain links TRBV5-5 with TRBJ2-5; possible D gene TRBD1, 6 bases. Trimming pared 2 bases from V and 2 bases from J, leaving 10 bases between. CDR1 is SGHKS and CDR2 is YYEKEE in the germline V gene (reference sequence). The CDR3 contains 14 residues.

A word on this clonotype: A much bigger clone sits one base away, suggesting this may be a read error. V and J are TRBV12-3 or TRBV12-4 and TRBJ1-2; D perhaps matches TRBD1 (6 bases). CDR3 length: 14 residues. This CDR3 reads CDSRRTGTHYGYTF. DNA for the CDR3: TGTGACAGCAGGCGAACCGGGACACACTATGGCTACACCTTC.

Comments on this clonotype: A read error may explain this, as a much larger clone is one base away. V and J are TRBV6-9 and TRBJ2-4; 8 bases match TRBD1. CDR3 length: 16 amino acids. V shed 4 bases and J 6 bases; nucleotides not matched to a gene: 11. The germline CDR1 and CDR2 sequences are MNHGY and SVAAGI. Here the CDR3 reads CASSWTGLLVANIQYF. The CDR3 DNA follows: TGTGCCAGCAGTTGGACAGGGCTACTAGTGGCAAACATTCAGTACTTC.

The gene calls are TRBV2 and TRBJ2-2; D is tentatively TRBD1 or TRBD2 (6 bases each). V dropped 6 bases and J dropped 0 bases, with 14 bases sitting between them. The CDR3 runs to 16 residues. CDR1 SNHLY and CDR2 FYNNEI come from the germline V gene. CDR3 DNA sequence: TGTGCCAGCAGCGTAGGGGGGACACCGAACACCGGGGAGCTGTTTTTT. It encodes CASSVGGTPNTGELFF.

This clonotype occurred a few times. The chain uses TRBV4-1 and TRBJ2-5, with D perhaps TRBD1 (8 bases). V was cut by 4 bases and J by 3 bases, with 12 bases left in between. This CDR3 is built from 14 residues. CDR1 MGHRA and CDR2 YSYEKL come from the germline V gene. CDR3 sequence (DNA): TGCGCCAGCAGCCGGGGGGGACAGGAAGAGACCCAGTACTTC. This translates into CASSRGGQEETQYF.

This clonotype was recorded many times. The J gene is TRBJ2-3, the V gene TRBV20-1, with 9 bases that match TRBD2. This CDR3 contains 14 residues. With V trimmed by 3 bases and J by 3 bases, 4 bases remained unmatched. CDR1 is DFQATT and CDR2 is SNEGSKA in the germline V gene (reference sequence). CDR3 DNA: TGCAGTGCTAGTGGCGGGGGGGCGACAGATACGCAGTATTTT. Amino acid sequence: CSASGGGATDTQYF.

Ten or more counts support this clonotype. The V call is TRBV6-1, the J call TRBJ1-4; D gene uncertain. Germline lookup yields CDR1 MNHNS and CDR2 SASEGT. V was clipped by 3 bases and J by 6 bases, with 17 bases between them. The CDR3 is 16 residues long. Written as DNA, the CDR3 is TGTGCCAGCAGTGATCCCGCTCGGGAATTTTATGAAAAACTGTTTTTT. It yields the protein CASSDPAREFYEKLFF.

The chain uses TRBV6-8 and TRBJ1-5; D possibly corresponds to TRBD1 (5 bases). The CDR3 covers 14 residues. Germline V gene lookup returns CDR1 MNHGY and CDR2 SAAAGT. V gave up 6 bases and J gave up 0 bases, with 9 bases separating them. The CDR3 region is CASRRQYSNQPQHF. The DNA of the CDR3 is TGTGCCAGCAGAAGACAGTATAGCAATCAGCCCCAGCATTTT.

This clonotype was seen ten or more times. This chain uses TRBV3-1 with TRBJ2-1; TRBD2 matches at 8 bases. Per germline, CDR1 LGHDT and CDR2 YNNKEL (reference sequence). The CDR3 runs 16 residues. V gave up 1 base and J gave up 1 base; unmatched junction bases: 3. Here the CDR3 reads CASSQVGGGSYNEQFF. The DNA of the CDR3 is TGTGCCAGCAGCCAAGTAGGCGGGGGGTCCTACAATGAGCAGTTCTTC.

The sample holds many counts of this clonotype. V usage is TRBV20-1 and J usage is TRBJ2-5, with 8 bases that match TRBD2. V lost 4 bases to trimming and J lost 5 bases; unmatched junction nucleotides: 6. The CDR3 has 13 amino acids. The germline V gene encodes CDR1 DFQATT and CDR2 SNEGSKA (reference sequence). The CDR3 DNA is TGCAGTGCTAAAACGGGGGGGAGGGAGACCCAGTACTTC. Encoded protein: CSAKTGGRETQYF.

This clonotype was detected ten times or more. This chain uses TRBV12-3 or TRBV12-4 with TRBJ1-2, with 10 bases that match TRBD1. The CDR3 totals 15 residues. Trimming took 2 bases from V and 9 from J; bases not matched to a gene: 9. CDR3 DNA: TGTGCCAGCAGTTTATACCCGGACAGGGGGAAGAGCTACACCTTC. Residues: CASSLYPDRGKSYTF.

Many counts were recorded for this clonotype. The chain links TRBV5-5 to TRBJ1-4; D remains unclear. The V end was cut by 1 base, the J end by 8 bases, with 12 bases between. Germline CDR1 reads SGHKS; CDR2 reads YYEKEE (reference sequence). The CDR3 runs to 14 residues. CDR3 residues: CASSLRSAGEKLFF. CDR3 coding DNA: TGTGCCAGCAGCTTGCGTTCCGCTGGGGAAAAACTGTTTTTT.

This clonotype was counted only a few times. The chain has TRBV4-1 and TRBJ1-2; the D gene is possibly TRBD1 (6 bases). Germline V CDR1 and CDR2: MGHRA, YSYEKL. The CDR3 is 16 residues long. V was cut by 4 bases and J by 5 bases, with 20 bases left in between. CDR3 sequence (DNA): TGCGCCAGCAGCCCCGGTCGGGGGGCTGGGATTTATGGCTACACCTTC. Translated: CASSPGRGAGIYGYTF.

This clonotype was seen at least ten times. The chain employs TRBV12-3 or TRBV12-4 and TRBJ1-1, with D perhaps TRBD1 (5 bases). The length of the CDR3 is 13 residues. V dropped 9 bases and J dropped 1 base, with 12 bases sitting between them. CDR3 nucleotides: TGTGCCAGTAAGCTACAGGAGAACACTGAAGCTTTCTTT. This translates into CASKLQENTEAFF.

There are many counts of this clonotype. V usage is TRBV6-1 and J usage is TRBJ1-2, with TRBD1 identical over 8 bases. Trimming at V came to 6 bases and at J to 7 bases, leaving 7 bases not matched to a gene. The CDR3 loop spans 13 amino acids. The germline V gene encodes CDR1 MNHNS and CDR2 SASEGT. CDR3 region: CASRGQASPGYTF. CDR3 bases: TGTGCCAGCAGGGGACAGGCAAGCCCTGGCTACACCTTC.

This rearrangement joins TRBV3-1 to TRBJ1-4; 12 positions agree with TRBD1. The germline V gene encodes CDR1 LGHDT and CDR2 YNNKEL (reference sequence). The CDR3 contains 15 residues. The V gene end was trimmed by 6 bases and the J gene end by 7 bases; junction bases not matched to a gene: 6. Written as DNA, the CDR3 is TGTGCCAGCAGAGGGACAGGGGGCAGGAGTGAAAAACTGTTTTTT. It codes for CASRGTGGRSEKLFF. The full variable domain, with the rest looked up from reference TRBV3-1 and TRBJ1-4, is DTAVSQTPKYLVTQMGNDKSIKCEQNLGHDTMYWYKQDSKKFLKIMFSYNNKELIINETVPNRFSPKSPDKAHLNLHINSLELGDSAVYFCASRGTGGRSEKLFFGSGTQLSVL.